This TCR beta chain stems from a study of blood T cells in healthy people across ages. Remarks on this clonotype: Its cognate antigen is unknown.

The CDR3 extends over 14 amino acids. Trimming cost V 5 bases and J 6 bases; bases outside gene matches: 7. The V gene's germline CDR1 is SNHLY and CDR2 FYNNEI. Study-wide results and limits: Leaving the PBMCs unsorted stopped any conclusive comparison of naive versus antigen-experienced cells. In long-lived donors, naive CD4+ cell counts and diversity exceeded those of aged donors. A strong correlation was found between TCR beta diversity and the percentage of naive T cells.

PBMCs, at least 7 million per sample, were isolated. With a J-beta primer mix and a sample-barcoded 5' primer, a second PCR ran about 7 to 12 cycles. TCRdb used MiXCR to reprocess the 5' RACE reads, holding one entry per CDR3 protein. The top ten hold 13% of the sample, which has about 1.1 million distinct CDR3 sequences, under 40% seen once. The sequence came from a man aged 18 to 35 in good health. Input material: blood. The chain combines TRBV2 with TRBJ2-1; 7 nucleotides line up with TRBD1. CDR3 coding DNA: TGTGCCAGCAGTCTAGGGACAGCCTTCAATGAGCAGTTCTTC. Translation: CASSLGTAFNEQFF.